The 14 T cell receptor beta chains given below trace back to one sample, sequenced in a study of control samples from healthy donors and cancer patients. The table came from immunoSEQ multiplex PCR; TCRdb's copy has only in-frame clones and leaves some out. The sample gives more than 25,000 clones, roughly 94% of which show up once; roughly 6.7% is in the top ten. Specimen: blood. Every receptor here comes from a man aged 55 to 69 in good health.

The V gene is TRBV5-5, the J gene TRBJ1-2; D may be TRBD1 (5 bases). V gave up 4 bases and J gave up 5 bases, with 9 bases separating them. The CDR3 extends over 12 amino acids. The V gene's germline CDR1 is SGHKS and CDR2 YYEKEE (reference sequence). CDR3 in DNA: TGTGCCAGCAGCGCCCAGGGTTATGGCTACACCTTC. Its protein is CASSAQGYGYTF.

This sequence joins TRBV29-1 and TRBJ2-7; 10 nucleotides agree with TRBD1. Germline-derived CDR1 and CDR2 are SQVTM and ANQGSEA. V lost 1 base, J lost 4 bases, and 7 bases stayed unmatched. The CDR3 runs to 15 residues. CDR3 DNA: TGCAGCGTTGAAGGCCGGGACAGGGGTTCATACGAGCAGTACTTC. Translating gives CSVEGRDRGSYEQYF.

This chain joins TRBV2 and TRBJ1-1, with 7 nucleotides matching TRBD1. Germline V CDR1 and CDR2: SNHLY, FYNNEI. The CDR3 contains 15 residues. The V segment lost 5 bases and the J segment 4 bases; nucleotides outside the gene matches: 10. CDR3 protein: CASSPTSTGTTEAFF. CDR3 DNA: TGTGCCAGCAGTCCAACTTCGACAGGGACCACTGAAGCTTTCTTT.

The chain couples TRBV4-2 to TRBJ2-7; possibly TRBD2 for D (5 bases). Germline V CDR1 and CDR2: LGHNA, YNFKEQ. Trimming shortened V by 0 bases and J by 5 bases, and 11 bases separated the two germline ends. The CDR3 is 14 residues long. As DNA, the CDR3 is TGTGCCAGCAGCCAAGATCGAGTGGAGGACGAGCAGTACTTC. Translated, it gives CASSQDRVEDEQYF.

V usage is TRBV7-9 and J usage is TRBJ1-4; D is possibly TRBD1 (6 bases). The V end was cut by 5 bases, the J end by 0 bases, with 16 bases between. CDR1 is SEHNR, CDR2 FQNEAQ, per germline (reference sequence). CDR3 size: 17 residues. The CDR3 DNA reads TGTGCCAGCAGCCCAGAGGGGACAAGAGCAACTAATGAAAAACTGTTTTTT. This gives the protein CASSPEGTRATNEKLFF.

The chain joins TRBV7-6 to TRBJ2-7, with TRBD2 matching over 7 bases. The germline V gene encodes CDR1 SGHVS and CDR2 FNYEAQ. The J segment lost 6 bases and the V segment lost 3 bases, leaving 5 bases of the junction unmatched. CDR3 length: 13 amino acids. CDR3 protein: CASSLTSKSEQYF. CDR3 bases: TGTGCCAGCAGCTTGACTAGCAAGTCCGAGCAGTACTTC.

This chain joins TRBV28 and TRBJ1-3, with 7 bases that match TRBD1. The CDR3 spans 15 residues. Germline CDR1 is MDHEN and CDR2 is SYDVKM. With V trimmed by 8 bases and J by 0 bases, 7 bases remained unmatched. CDR3 DNA sequence: TGTGCCAGCTACAGGGGCCCCAGCTCTGGAAACACCATATATTTT. Translated: CASYRGPSSGNTIYF.

This chain joins TRBV6-5 and TRBJ2-1; the match to TRBD1 covers 11 bases. The CDR3 length is 15 residues. V trimming: 6 bases; J trimming: 6 bases; junction bases outside the gene matches: 7. Germline V gives CDR1 MNHEY, CDR2 SVGAGI. CDR3 in DNA: TGTGCCAGCAGCCGGTTTGGGACAGGGGGCAATGAGCAGTTCTTC. Its translation: CASSRFGTGGNEQFF.

The genes are TRBV7-9 and TRBJ1-1; D remains unclear. The CDR3 consists of 17 residues. Per germline, CDR1 SEHNR and CDR2 FQNEAQ (reference sequence). V lost 7 bases to trimming and J lost 0 bases, with 21 bases between them. The DNA for the CDR3 is TGTGCCAGCACCCCCGTCTTCGTCGGGCCGATGAACACTGAAGCTTTCTTT. The encoded protein is CASTPVFVGPMNTEAFF.

This chain joins TRBV10-1 and TRBJ1-1; D gene ambiguous. Germline V gene lookup returns CDR1 WNHNN and CDR2 SYGVQD (reference sequence). The CDR3 totals 16 residues. V was cut by 4 bases and J by 2 bases, with 17 bases left in between. The CDR3 sequence: CASSGSLGEGNTEAFF. DNA for the CDR3: TGCGCCAGCAGTGGATCCTTGGGAGAAGGAAACACTGAAGCTTTCTTT.

This chain uses TRBV4-3 with TRBJ2-2; D ambiguous. This CDR3 is built from 14 residues. The V end was cut by 0 bases, the J end by 6 bases, with 8 bases between. Germline CDR1 LGHNA, CDR2 YSLEER. The CDR3 DNA is TGCGCCAGCAGCCAAGATTTGGCGCCCGGGGAGCTGTTTTTT. Residues: CASSQDLAPGELFF.

The chain is built from TRBV13 and TRBJ2-7; 12 nucleotides match TRBD1. Germline CDR1 and CDR2: PRHDT and FYEKMQ (reference sequence). The junction had 5 bases not matched to a gene; V was cut back by 6 bases and J by 2 bases. CDR3 length: 15 residues. The CDR3 DNA is TGTGCCAGCAGTTTTGGGACAGGGGGCACCTACGAGCAGTACTTC. This gives the protein CASSFGTGGTYEQYF. The whole variable domain, filled in from reference TRBV13 and TRBJ2-7, reads AAGVIQSPRHLIKEKRETATLKCYPIPRHDTVYWYQQGPGQDPQFLISFYEKMQSDKGSIPDRFSAQQFSDYHSELNMSSLELGDSALYFCASSFGTGGTYEQYFGPGTRLTVT.

The genes are TRBV11-3 and TRBJ2-5; 7 bases agree with TRBD2. The CDR3 covers 15 residues. Germline V gene data show CDR1 as SGHNT and CDR2 as YENEEA. V shed 5 bases and J 4 bases; nucleotides not matched to a gene: 10. The CDR3 loop reads CASSHRDYPSETQYF. The CDR3 coding sequence is TGTGCCAGCAGCCACCGGGACTACCCGTCAGAGACCCAGTACTTC.

The chain combines TRBV10-3 with TRBJ1-6; D is unresolved. Germline-derived CDR1 and CDR2 are ENHRY and SYGVKD. The CDR3 covers 13 residues. V dropped 3 bases and J dropped 9 bases, with 9 bases sitting between them. As DNA, the CDR3 is TGTGCCATCAGTGAAAGGTCTGGTTCACCCCTCCACTTT. Translating gives CAISERSGSPLHF.